The present entry profiles one T cell receptor beta chain with its context. The V and J ends lost 2 bases and 0 bases respectively, with 23 bases between them. In germline, CDR1 is KGHSH, CDR2 LQKENI. This CDR3 region has 21 residues. This entry belongs to a study of shared clonotypes between healthy human individuals. Over several immunoSEQ plates, each subset's genomic DNA was distributed in even portions. The table came from immunoSEQ multiplex PCR; TCRdb's copy has only in-frame clones and leaves some out. The sample records around 480,000 clones, 60% to 80% being singletons. The source of this sequence is a middle-aged woman in good health. Some clones in this sample may be carry-over from other donors' samples. V and J are TRBV18 and TRBJ2-6; no clear D. Sample: PBMCs. The CDR3 DNA reads TGTGCCAGCTCACCAGTGACCTGGAGTCCGAGGCTCAGCTCTGGGGCCAACGTCCTGACTTTC. This gives the protein CASSPVTWSPRLSSGANVLTF.